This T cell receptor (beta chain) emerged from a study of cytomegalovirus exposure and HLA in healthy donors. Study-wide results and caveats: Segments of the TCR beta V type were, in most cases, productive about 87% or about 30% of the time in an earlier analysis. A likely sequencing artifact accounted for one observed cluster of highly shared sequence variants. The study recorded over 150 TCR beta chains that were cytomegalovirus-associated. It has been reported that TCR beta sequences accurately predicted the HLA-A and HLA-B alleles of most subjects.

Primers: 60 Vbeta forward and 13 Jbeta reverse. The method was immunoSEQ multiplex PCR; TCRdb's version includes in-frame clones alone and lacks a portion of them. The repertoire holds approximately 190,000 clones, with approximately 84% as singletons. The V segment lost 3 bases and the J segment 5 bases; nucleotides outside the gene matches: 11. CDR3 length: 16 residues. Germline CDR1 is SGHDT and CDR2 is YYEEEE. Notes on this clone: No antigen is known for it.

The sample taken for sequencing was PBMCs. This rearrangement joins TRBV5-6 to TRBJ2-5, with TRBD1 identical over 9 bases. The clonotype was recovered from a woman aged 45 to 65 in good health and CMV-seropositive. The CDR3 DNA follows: TGTGCCAGCAGCTACCAGACAGGGGGGGGGTTCGAGACCCAGTACTTC. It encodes CASSYQTGGGFETQYF.